The 27 T cell receptor beta chains presented below share a single source sample, sequenced in a study of cytomegalovirus exposure and HLA in healthy donors (TCRdb year 2017). Receptors were amplified or captured by the immunoSEQ multiplex PCR assay. The multiplex PCR relied on a mix of 60 forward primers for TCR Vbeta segments and 13 reverse primers for TCR Jbeta segments. Not all clones reach the TCRdb copy of this immuneACCESS table, which keeps in-frame sequences only. Checked studies attribute under half of the gap to unresolved V genes and leave the rest unexplained. The sample table contains 100,000 to 120,000 clones; only one count was recorded for approximately 69% of them. The top ten clonotypes cover about 4% of the sample. The sample comprised PBMCs. These receptors were obtained from a woman aged 40 to 50 in good health and CMV-seropositive.

The chain links TRBV5-1 to TRBJ2-3, with D tentatively TRBD2 (5 bases). V was clipped by 0 bases and J by 3 bases, with 8 bases between them. CDR3 length: 14 residues. The germline V gene has CDR1 SGHRS and CDR2 YFSETQ. CDR3 in amino acids: CASSLARGTDTQYF. CDR3 DNA sequence: TGCGCCAGCAGCTTGGCCCGCGGGACAGATACGCAGTATTTT.

V and J are TRBV9 and TRBJ2-5, with D possibly matching TRBD1 (5 bases). Germline V gene sequence: CDR1 SGDLS, CDR2 YYNGEE. The CDR3 has 14 amino acids. The germline V and J ends were trimmed by 0 bases and 4 bases, with 10 bases remaining between them. The CDR3 nucleotides read TGTGCCAGCAGCGTAGGGGGCGGTCGAGAGACCCAGTACTTC. As protein: CASSVGGGRETQYF.

The CDR3 coding sequence is TGTGCCAGCAGTTCCGCCCAACAGGGTTGGGCAGCCAAAAACATTCAGTACTTC. Amino acid sequence: CASSSAQQGWAAKNIQYF. V usage is TRBV27 and J usage is TRBJ2-4, with D tentatively TRBD1 (6 bases). The CDR3 sequence is 18 residues long. The germline V gene has CDR1 MNHEY and CDR2 SMNVEV (reference sequence). V lost 4 bases and J lost 0, with 19 bases in between.

The genes are TRBV5-6 and TRBJ1-5; D is undetermined. CDR3 size: 15 residues. Trimming left V 1 base short and J 0 bases short, with 8 bases between. Germline assignment: CDR1 SGHDT and CDR2 YYEEEE. CDR3 in DNA: TGTGCCAGCAGCTTGCGCAGGTATAGCAATCAGCCCCAGCATTTT. As protein: CASSLRRYSNQPQHF. Supplemented by reference TRBV5-6 and TRBJ1-5, the full variable domain reads DAGVTQSPTHLIKTRGQQVTLRCSPKSGHDTVSWYQQALGQGPQFIFQYYEEEERQRGNFPDRFSGHQFPNYSSELNVNALLLGDSALYLCASSLRRYSNQPQHFGDGTRLSIL.

This clone was counted between two and nine times. The chain recombines TRBV7-9 with TRBJ2-7, with 12 bases matching TRBD2. The CDR3 spans 15 residues. Trimming cost V 5 bases and J 6 bases; bases outside gene matches: 8. Germline V gene sequence: CDR1 SEHNR, CDR2 FQNEAQ (reference sequence). The CDR3 loop is CASSPWPSGRGEQYF. As DNA, the CDR3 is TGTGCCAGCAGCCCCTGGCCTAGCGGGAGGGGCGAGCAGTACTTC.

This clone has only a few counts. J is TRBJ2-5 and V is TRBV7-9, with D tentatively TRBD1 (5 bases). CDR3 length equals 17 residues. V lost 1 base to trimming and J lost 2 bases, with 17 bases between them. Germline CDR1 SEHNR, CDR2 FQNEAQ (reference sequence). The CDR3 bases are TGTGCCAGCAGCTTAGGTAGGGGCCGACCAGCACAAGAGACCCAGTACTTC. Translated, it gives CASSLGRGRPAQETQYF.

This clone occurred a few times. The CDR3 region has the DNA TGCGCCAGCAGCATGACCGGGACAGGGATCGGCACTGAAGCTTTCTTT. Amino acid sequence: CASSMTGTGIGTEAFF. The chain carries TRBV5-1 and TRBJ1-1, with 9 positions matching TRBD1. The junction had 11 bases not matched to a gene; V was cut back by 4 bases and J by 4 bases. This CDR3 is 16 amino acids long. The germline gives CDR1 SGHRS, CDR2 YFSETQ.

The rearrangement joins TRBV27 to TRBJ2-7; 7 bases are a match to TRBD1. The germline V gene encodes CDR1 MNHEY and CDR2 SMNVEV (reference sequence). The CDR3 runs 14 residues. Trimming at V came to 6 bases and at J to 1 base, leaving 6 bases not matched to a gene. CDR3 residues: CASRSLTGSYEQYF. CDR3 nucleotides: TGTGCCAGCAGGTCTCTGACAGGGTCCTACGAGCAGTACTTC.

This sequence joins TRBV9 and TRBJ2-3; tentatively, D is TRBD2 (6 bases). Germline assignment: CDR1 SGDLS and CDR2 YYNGEE. The CDR3 spans 15 residues. V lost 1 base to trimming and J lost 6 bases, with 15 bases between them. The CDR3 here is CASSVWGSGGDTQYF. As DNA, the CDR3 is TGTGCCAGCAGCGTATGGGGTAGCGGTGGGGATACGCAGTATTTT.

In its sample, this clone was seen a few times. This chain joins TRBV10-3 and TRBJ1-6; D not certain. Germline CDR1 reads ENHRY; CDR2 reads SYGVKD. V was cut by 6 bases and J by 8 bases, with 20 bases left in between. There are 16 residues in the CDR3. This chain's CDR3 is CAIRDPKREPHSPLHF. The DNA for the CDR3 is TGTGCCATCAGAGACCCCAAGAGGGAGCCCCATTCACCCCTCCACTTT.

The CDR3: CASSDPRGMDQPQHF. CDR3 bases: TGTGCCAGCAGTGACCCCAGGGGGATGGATCAGCCCCAGCATTTT. This chain joins TRBV2 and TRBJ1-5, with 7 bases that match TRBD1. V shed 3 bases, J shed 5 bases, and the junction held 7 bases outside the gene matches. This CDR3 has 15 residues. The germline V gene has CDR1 SNHLY and CDR2 FYNNEI.

The chain has TRBV7-3 and TRBJ2-2, with D possibly matching TRBD2 (7 bases). Germline V CDR1 and CDR2: SGHTA, FQGTGA. The V and J ends lost 4 bases and 4 bases respectively, with 13 bases between them. This CDR3 is built from 15 residues. CDR3 amino acids: CASSWAGAGTGELFF. Written as DNA, the CDR3 is TGTGCCAGCAGCTGGGCGGGGGCAGGCACCGGGGAGCTGTTTTTT.

This clone occurred once. The genes are TRBV28 and TRBJ2-1, with D possibly matching TRBD2 (6 bases). The CDR3 is made up of 14 amino acids. Trimming cost V 3 bases and J 4 bases, with 10 bases left between them. The germline CDR1 and CDR2 sequences are MDHEN and SYDVKM. CDR3: CASSLGTRYNEQFF. CDR3 coding DNA: TGTGCCAGCAGTTTGGGGACTCGATACAATGAGCAGTTCTTC.

Comments on this clone: The sample contains more than one DNA sequence encoding this CDR3. The chain combines TRBV7-3 with TRBJ2-7, with 7 bases lining up with TRBD1. The CDR3 contains 13 residues. CDR1 is SGHTA, CDR2 FQGTGA, per germline. With V trimmed by 0 bases and J by 6 bases, 2 bases remained unmatched. CDR3 in DNA: TGTGCCAGCAGCTTAACGCGGACAGGCGAGCAGTACTTC. It translates to CASSLTRTGEQYF.

The rearrangement uses TRBV13 and TRBJ2-7, with 13 bases lining up with TRBD2. Germline V lookup: CDR1 PRHDT, CDR2 FYEKMQ (reference sequence). With 4 bases clipped from V and 5 bases from J, the junction kept 11 bases outside the gene matches. This CDR3 region has 17 residues. The CDR3 region is CASSYSGLAGVTDEQYF. The DNA for the CDR3 is TGTGCCAGCAGCTACTCAGGACTAGCGGGAGTCACCGACGAGCAGTACTTC.

This sequence joins TRBV15 and TRBJ1-2, with D possibly matching TRBD1 (5 bases). Trimming removed 1 base from V and 1 base from J, with 10 bases in between. Per the germline V gene, CDR1 is LNHNV and CDR2 is YYDKDF (reference sequence). The CDR3 consists of 15 residues. In DNA, the CDR3 is TGTGCCACCAGCAGAGCGGGGCGGGGTAACTATGGCTACACCTTC. This translates into CATSRAGRGNYGYTF.

This chain uses TRBV9 with TRBJ2-7; D is possibly TRBD2 (5 bases). Germline V CDR1 and CDR2: SGDLS, YYNGEE. CDR3 size: 16 residues. V gave up 0 bases and J gave up 4 bases, with 17 bases separating them. In DNA form, the CDR3 reads TGTGCCAGCAGCGTAGGAGGACTGGGTTCGGCATACGAGCAGTACTTC. Its translation: CASSVGGLGSAYEQYF. Full variable domain (outside the CDR3, taken from reference TRBV9 and TRBJ2-7): DSGVTQTPKHLITATGQRVTLRCSPRSGDLSVYWYQQSLDQGLQFLIQYYNGEERAKGNILERFSAQQFPDLHSELNLSSLELGDSALYFCASSVGGLGSAYEQYFGPGTRLTVT.

The V gene is TRBV7-9, the J gene TRBJ1-2; weak D call: TRBD1 (5 bases). The V gene's germline CDR1 is SEHNR and CDR2 FQNEAQ (reference sequence). The CDR3 totals 12 residues. Trimming pared 4 bases from V and 6 bases from J, leaving 9 bases between. CDR3 sequence (DNA): TGTGCCAGCAGCTGGGCAGGGAATGGCTACACCTTC. Amino acids: CASSWAGNGYTF.

The J gene is TRBJ1-6, the V gene TRBV11-2; D is uncertain. Per germline, CDR1 SGHAT and CDR2 FQNNGV. V shed 6 bases and J shed 3 bases, with 9 bases lying between them. The CDR3 loop spans 14 amino acids. Written as DNA, the CDR3 is TGTGCCAGCAGTCCCCGTCTCTATAATTCACCCCTCCACTTT. Its protein product is CASSPRLYNSPLHF.

J is TRBJ2-5 and V is TRBV11-2, with D unresolved. Deletions cut 4 bases from V and 0 bases from J, with 9 bases between. The CDR3 contains 14 residues. CDR1 SGHAT and CDR2 FQNNGV come from the germline V gene. In DNA form, the CDR3 reads TGTGCCAGCAGCTCCCGTCCCCACCAAGAGACCCAGTACTTC. Its translation: CASSSRPHQETQYF.

The chain is built from TRBV5-1 and TRBJ2-1; possible D gene TRBD1, 6 bases. CDR1 and CDR2 from the germline V gene are SGHRS and YFSETQ. The CDR3 extends over 16 amino acids. The V gene lost 4 bases and the J gene lost 7 bases, with 21 bases spanning the gap. CDR3 in DNA: TGCGCCAGCAGCCCCCAGACAGGCCGTACACGGAATGAGCAGTTCTTC. Translated: CASSPQTGRTRNEQFF.

J is TRBJ1-2 and V is TRBV15, with 8 positions matching TRBD1. Germline CDR1 and CDR2: LNHNV and YYDKDF (reference sequence). The CDR3 has 16 residues. J was trimmed by 2 bases and V by 6 bases; bases with no gene match: 11. The CDR3 protein is CATSPDRVTVNYGYTF. CDR3 nucleotides: TGTGCCACCAGTCCGGACAGGGTAACTGTAAACTATGGCTACACCTTC.

This clone has just one count. The chain combines TRBV19 with TRBJ2-1, with 13 bases aligning to TRBD2. The germline V gene encodes CDR1 LNHDA and CDR2 SQIVND (reference sequence). The junction had 6 bases not matched to a gene; V was cut back by 10 bases and J by 9 bases. This CDR3 has 13 residues. CDR3 sequence: CATWTSGGLEQFF. CDR3 DNA sequence: TGTGCCACATGGACTAGCGGGGGCCTTGAGCAGTTCTTC. Complete variable domain (other parts from reference TRBV19 and TRBJ2-1): DGGITQSPKYLFRKEGQNVTLSCEQNLNHDAMYWYRQDPGQGLRLIYYSQIVNDFQKGDIAEGYSVSREKKESFPLTVTSAQKNPTAFYLCATWTSGGLEQFFGPGTRLTVL.

The J gene is TRBJ1-1, the V gene TRBV7-3; 7 positions agree with TRBD1. V trimming: 6 bases; J trimming: 1 base; junction bases outside the gene matches: 8. This CDR3 is built from 15 residues. Germline V gene sequence: CDR1 SGHTA, CDR2 FQGTGA. CDR3 loop: CASRATGTENTEAFF. Here the CDR3 DNA reads TGTGCCAGCAGAGCCACCGGGACAGAGAACACTGAAGCTTTCTTT.

V is TRBV7-9 and J is TRBJ2-5, with 8 positions matching TRBD2. Germline CDR1 reads SEHNR; CDR2 reads FQNEAQ (reference sequence). J gave up 0 bases and V 2 bases, and 8 bases lay outside the gene matches. CDR3 size: 17 residues. CDR3 bases: TGTGCCAGCAGCTTATCCAGAGCGGGAGTGTACCAAGAGACCCAGTACTTC. Its translation is CASSLSRAGVYQETQYF. Full variable domain (missing parts from reference TRBV7-9 and TRBJ2-5): DTGVSQNPRHKITKRGQNVTFRCDPISEHNRLYWYRQTLGQGPEFLTYFQNEAQLEKSRLLSDRFSAERPKGSFSTLEIQRTEQGDSAMYLCASSLSRAGVYQETQYFGPGTRLLVL.

Only one count was recorded for this clone. The V and J genes are TRBV28 and TRBJ1-1; D may be TRBD1 (5 bases). V was cut by 5 bases and J by 4 bases, with 11 bases left in between. The V gene's germline CDR1 is MDHEN and CDR2 SYDVKM. CDR3 length: 13 amino acids. CDR3 bases: TGTGCCAGCAGTCGATGGGGGGTCACTGAAGCTTTCTTT. It codes for CASSRWGVTEAFF.

This clone was recorded a few times. The same CDR3 can be traced to other DNA sequences in this sample. The V and J genes are TRBV6-1 and TRBJ1-6, with TRBD1 as a possible D gene (5 bases). The CDR3 loop spans 14 amino acids. Trimming took 6 bases from V and 7 from J, leaving 13 bases between them. CDR1 MNHNS and CDR2 SASEGT come from the germline V gene. The CDR3 DNA sequence: TGTGCCAGCAGCGCGGGACCGTACAATTCACCCCTCCACTTT. This translates into CASSAGPYNSPLHF.